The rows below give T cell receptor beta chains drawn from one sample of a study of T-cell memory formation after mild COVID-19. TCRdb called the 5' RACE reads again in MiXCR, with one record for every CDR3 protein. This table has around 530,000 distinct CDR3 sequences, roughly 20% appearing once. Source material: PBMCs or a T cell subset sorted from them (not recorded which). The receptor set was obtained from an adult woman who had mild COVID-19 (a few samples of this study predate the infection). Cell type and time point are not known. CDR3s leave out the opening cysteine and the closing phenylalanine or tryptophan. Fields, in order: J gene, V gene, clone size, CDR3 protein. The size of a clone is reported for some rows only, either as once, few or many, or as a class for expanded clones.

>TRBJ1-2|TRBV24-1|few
ATSDRGYGYT
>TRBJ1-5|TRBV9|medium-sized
ASSVPLPYSNQPQH
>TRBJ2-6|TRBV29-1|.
SVGTGARGANVLT
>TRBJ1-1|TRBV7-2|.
ASSLRDRGVSLRGTEAF
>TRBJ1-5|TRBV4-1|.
ASSQEQGDLYQPQH
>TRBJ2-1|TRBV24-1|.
ATSAGTTNEQF
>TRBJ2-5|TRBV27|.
ASTPGLGGQETQY
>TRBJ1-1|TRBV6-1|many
ASSEHPWEAF
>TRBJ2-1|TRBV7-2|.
ASSPPPGLAGDEQF
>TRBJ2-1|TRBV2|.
ASSLAGPPQF
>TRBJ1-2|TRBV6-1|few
ASSEALTGYGYT
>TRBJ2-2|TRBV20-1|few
SARIAEGGTGELF
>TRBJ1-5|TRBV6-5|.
ASSYGGSRNQPQH
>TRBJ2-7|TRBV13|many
ASSLRARGNSYEQY
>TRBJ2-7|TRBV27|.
ASSSRVGSYEQY
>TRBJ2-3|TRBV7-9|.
ASSPYSTSGEDTQY
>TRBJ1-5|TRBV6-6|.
ASSLGPANQPQH
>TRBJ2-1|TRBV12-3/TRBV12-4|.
ASSPLTGYNEQF
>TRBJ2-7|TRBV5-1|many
ASSYTSGGPWEQY
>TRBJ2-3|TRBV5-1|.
ASSLGTSGGTAGGDTQY
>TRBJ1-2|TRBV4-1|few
ASSLRTGNYGYT
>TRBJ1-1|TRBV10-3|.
AISESRGRDTEAF
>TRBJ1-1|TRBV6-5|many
ASIRQGANEAF
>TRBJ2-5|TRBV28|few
ASRSPGQMETQY
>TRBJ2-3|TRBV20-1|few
SSPEGGPDTQY
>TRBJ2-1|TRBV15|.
ATSRDGRDNEQF
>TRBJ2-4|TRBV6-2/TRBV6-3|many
ASSYGRGRSNIQY
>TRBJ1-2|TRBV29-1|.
SVEESMSMWGYT
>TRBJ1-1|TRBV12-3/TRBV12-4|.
ASSLRVGQGSTEAF
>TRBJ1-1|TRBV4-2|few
ASSQVRDTEAF
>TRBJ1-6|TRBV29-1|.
SVHVGGDNSPLH
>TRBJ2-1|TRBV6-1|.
ASRGLAGLRDEQF
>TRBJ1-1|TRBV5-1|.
ASSPDPGTVNTEAF
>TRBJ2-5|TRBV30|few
AWTGEFETQY